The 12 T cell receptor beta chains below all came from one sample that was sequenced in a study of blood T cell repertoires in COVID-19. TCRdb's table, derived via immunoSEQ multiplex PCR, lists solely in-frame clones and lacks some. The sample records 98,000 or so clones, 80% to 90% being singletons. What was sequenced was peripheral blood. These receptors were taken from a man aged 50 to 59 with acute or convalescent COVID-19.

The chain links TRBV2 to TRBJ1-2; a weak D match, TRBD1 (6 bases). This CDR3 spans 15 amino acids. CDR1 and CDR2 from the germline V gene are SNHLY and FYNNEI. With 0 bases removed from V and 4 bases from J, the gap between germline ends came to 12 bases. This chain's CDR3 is CASSEAATGLYGYTF. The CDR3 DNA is TGTGCCAGCAGTGAAGCCGCGACAGGACTCTATGGCTACACCTTC.

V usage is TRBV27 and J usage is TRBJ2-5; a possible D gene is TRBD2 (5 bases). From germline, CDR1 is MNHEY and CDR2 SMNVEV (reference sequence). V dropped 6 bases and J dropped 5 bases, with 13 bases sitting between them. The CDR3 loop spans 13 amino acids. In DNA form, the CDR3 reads TGTGCCAGCAGCTGGTCGGGGTACGAGACCCAGTACTTC. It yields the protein CASSWSGYETQYF.

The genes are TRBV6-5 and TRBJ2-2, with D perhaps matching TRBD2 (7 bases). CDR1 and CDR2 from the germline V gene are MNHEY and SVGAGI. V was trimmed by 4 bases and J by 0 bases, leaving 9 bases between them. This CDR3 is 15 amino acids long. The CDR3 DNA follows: TGTGCCAGCAGTTCCGGGGGGCCGAACACCGGGGAGCTGTTTTTT. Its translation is CASSSGGPNTGELFF.

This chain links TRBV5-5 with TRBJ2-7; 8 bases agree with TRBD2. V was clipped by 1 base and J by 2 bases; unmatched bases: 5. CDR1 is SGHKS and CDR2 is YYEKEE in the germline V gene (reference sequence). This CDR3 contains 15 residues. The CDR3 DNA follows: TGTGCCAGCAGCTTGAAAGGACTAGCAGCCTACGAGCAGTACTTC. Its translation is CASSLKGLAAYEQYF.

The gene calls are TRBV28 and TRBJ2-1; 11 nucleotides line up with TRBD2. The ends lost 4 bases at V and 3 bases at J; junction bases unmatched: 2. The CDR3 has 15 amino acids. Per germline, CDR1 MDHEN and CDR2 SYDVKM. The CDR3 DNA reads TGTGCCAGCAGTTCTAGCGGGAGGCTCTACAATGAGCAGTTCTTC. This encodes CASSSSGRLYNEQFF.

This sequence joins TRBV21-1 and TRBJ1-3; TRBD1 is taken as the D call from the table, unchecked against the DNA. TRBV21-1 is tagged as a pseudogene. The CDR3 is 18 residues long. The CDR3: CASSMGQGEVISGNTIYF. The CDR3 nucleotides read TGTGCCAGCAGCATGGGACAGGGGGAAGTTATCTCTGGAAACACCATATATTTT.

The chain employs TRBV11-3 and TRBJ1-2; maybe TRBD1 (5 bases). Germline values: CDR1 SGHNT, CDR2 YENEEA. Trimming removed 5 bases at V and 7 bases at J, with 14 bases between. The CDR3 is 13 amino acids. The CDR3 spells CASSTHQGSGYTF. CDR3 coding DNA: TGTGCCAGCAGCACGCACCAGGGTTCTGGCTACACCTTC.

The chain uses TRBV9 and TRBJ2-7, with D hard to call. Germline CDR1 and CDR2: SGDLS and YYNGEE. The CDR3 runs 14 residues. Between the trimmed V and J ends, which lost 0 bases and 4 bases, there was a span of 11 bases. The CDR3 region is CASSVGVGEYEQYF. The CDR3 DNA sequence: TGTGCCAGCAGCGTAGGAGTGGGCGAGTACGAGCAGTACTTC. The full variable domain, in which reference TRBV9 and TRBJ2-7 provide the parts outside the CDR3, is DSGVTQTPKHLITATGQRVTLRCSPRSGDLSVYWYQQSLDQGLQFLIQYYNGEERAKGNILERFSAQQFPDLHSELNLSSLELGDSALYFCASSVGVGEYEQYFGPGTRLTVT.

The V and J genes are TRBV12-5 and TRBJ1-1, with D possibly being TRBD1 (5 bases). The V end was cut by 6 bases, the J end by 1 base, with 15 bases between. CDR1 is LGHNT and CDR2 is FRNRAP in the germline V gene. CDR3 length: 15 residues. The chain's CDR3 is CASGSDGGWNTEAFF. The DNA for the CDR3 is TGTGCTAGTGGGTCGGACGGGGGGTGGAACACTGAAGCTTTCTTT.

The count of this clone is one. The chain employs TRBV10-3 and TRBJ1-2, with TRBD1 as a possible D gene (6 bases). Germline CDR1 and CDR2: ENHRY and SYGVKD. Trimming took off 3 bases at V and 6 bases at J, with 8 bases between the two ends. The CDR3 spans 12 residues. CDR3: CAISETGNGYTF. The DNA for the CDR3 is TGTGCCATCAGTGAAACAGGGAATGGCTACACCTTC.

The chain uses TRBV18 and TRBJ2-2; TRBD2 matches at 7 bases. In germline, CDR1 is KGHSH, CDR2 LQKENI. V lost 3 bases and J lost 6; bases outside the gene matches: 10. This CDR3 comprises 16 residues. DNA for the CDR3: TGTGCCAGCTCACCGACCAGAGGGAGGGCCTCCGGGGAGCTGTTTTTT. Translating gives CASSPTRGRASGELFF. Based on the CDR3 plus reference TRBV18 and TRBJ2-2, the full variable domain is NAGVMQNPRHLVRRRGQEARLRCSPMKGHSHVYWYRQLPEEGLKFMVYLQKENIIDESGMPKERFSAEFPKEGPSILRIQQVVRGDSAAYFCASSPTRGRASGELFFGEGSRLTVL.

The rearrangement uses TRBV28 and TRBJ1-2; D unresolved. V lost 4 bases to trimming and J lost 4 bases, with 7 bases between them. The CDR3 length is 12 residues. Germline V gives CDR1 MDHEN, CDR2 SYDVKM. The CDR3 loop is CASSSEGYGYTF. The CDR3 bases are TGTGCCAGCAGTTCTGAGGGCTATGGCTACACCTTC.